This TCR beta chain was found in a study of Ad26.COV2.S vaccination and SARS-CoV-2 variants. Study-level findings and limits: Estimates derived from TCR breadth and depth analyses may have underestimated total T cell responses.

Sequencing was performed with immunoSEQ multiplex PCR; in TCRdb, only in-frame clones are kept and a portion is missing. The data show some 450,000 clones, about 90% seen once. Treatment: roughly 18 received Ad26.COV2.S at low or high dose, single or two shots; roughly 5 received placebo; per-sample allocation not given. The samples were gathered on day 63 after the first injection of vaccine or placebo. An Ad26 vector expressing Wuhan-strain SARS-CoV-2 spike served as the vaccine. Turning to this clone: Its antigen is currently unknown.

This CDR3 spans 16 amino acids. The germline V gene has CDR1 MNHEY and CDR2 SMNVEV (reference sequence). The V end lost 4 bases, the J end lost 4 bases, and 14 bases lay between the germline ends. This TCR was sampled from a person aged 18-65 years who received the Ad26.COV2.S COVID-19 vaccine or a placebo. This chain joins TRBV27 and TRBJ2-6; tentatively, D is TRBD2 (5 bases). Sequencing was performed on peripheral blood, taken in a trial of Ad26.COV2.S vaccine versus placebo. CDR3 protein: CASSSRTSGGANVLTF. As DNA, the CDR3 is TGTGCCAGCAGTTCCAGAACTTCGGGAGGGGCCAACGTCCTGACTTTC.